The clone carrying this TCR beta chain appeared a single time. No antigen is known for it. The data originate from a study of shared clonotypes between healthy human individuals. Overall study context: Aged between 18 and 49, the donors were a couple of women and three men.

The table came from immunoSEQ multiplex PCR; TCRdb's copy has only in-frame clones and leaves some out. The sample carries some 2,400,000 clones, about 94% recorded once. The CDR3 is made up of 13 amino acids. With V trimmed by 6 bases and J by 6 bases, 8 bases remained unmatched. CDR1 and CDR2 from the germline V gene are LNHDA and SQIVND (reference sequence). Study-level points and caveats: Represented diversity (both genetic and exposure-history) was limited by the small number of donors. Shared across a handful of donors were 4% to 6% of the naive CD4 clonotypes. Among non-shared clonotypes, generation probabilities were lower than among those shared by all four donors.

Material: naive CD4+ T cells sorted from blood. The subset was: CD45RA+ positively selected. The TCR comes from a man aged 18 to 29 in good health. This chain joins TRBV19 and TRBJ2-7; 7 nucleotides line up with TRBD1. The CDR3 nucleotides are TGTGCCAGTAGGGAAACAGGGGACGTCGAGCAGTACTTC. Encoded protein: CASRETGDVEQYF. The full variable domain, rest sourced from reference TRBV19 and TRBJ2-7, is DGGITQSPKYLFRKEGQNVTLSCEQNLNHDAMYWYRQDPGQGLRLIYYSQIVNDFQKGDIAEGYSVSREKKESFPLTVTSAQKNPTAFYLCASRETGDVEQYFGPGTRLTVT.